This entry lists 9 T cell receptor beta chains sequenced from one sample in a study of shared clonotypes between healthy human individuals. This table comes from immunoSEQ multiplex PCR, and its TCRdb copy is limited to in-frame clones, with some not included. The sample holds approximately 2.3 million clones, over 85% seen once. The sequencing sample was made of naive CD4+ T cells from PBMCs. Subset in this sample: CD45RA+ positively selected. The receptors were gathered from a man between 18 and 35 years old in good health. Some clones in this sample may be carry-over from other donors' samples.

In nucleotides, the CDR3 is TGTGCCAGCAGCTTAGGTGGAACAGGGGATGGCACTGAAGCTTTCTTT. Translated, it gives CASSLGGTGDGTEAFF. The V call is TRBV11-3, the J call TRBJ1-1; 7 positions match TRBD1. CDR1 and CDR2 from the germline V gene are SGHNT and YENEEA. CDR3 length equals 16 residues. Trimming at V came to 1 base and at J to 4 bases, leaving 9 bases not matched to a gene.

This chain connects TRBV5-1 to TRBJ1-2; D unclear. Germline V gives CDR1 SGHRS, CDR2 YFSETQ. Trimming removed 5 bases from V and 8 bases from J, with 19 bases in between. This CDR3 has 14 residues. CDR3 sequence: CASRPGPEDPGYTF. CDR3 in DNA: TGCGCCAGCAGGCCCGGGCCCGAGGATCCGGGCTACACCTTC.

To note about this clone: The sample has other DNA sequences that encode this CDR3 too. The V gene is TRBV7-2, the J gene TRBJ2-1, with 7 bases aligning to TRBD2. J gave up 4 bases and V 3 bases, and 6 bases lay outside the gene matches. The germline V gene has CDR1 SGHTA and CDR2 FQGNSA. The CDR3 is 15 amino acids. The CDR3 nucleotides read TGTGCCAGCAGCTTCCTGGCGGGGGTGTACAATGAGCAGTTCTTC. This translates into CASSFLAGVYNEQFF.

This chain joins TRBV10-1 and TRBJ2-2, with 7 bases identical to TRBD2. V trimming: 8 bases; J trimming: 6 bases; junction bases outside the gene matches: 6. From germline, CDR1 is WNHNN and CDR2 SYGVQD (reference sequence). This CDR3 contains 13 residues. The CDR3 region is CASGERESGELFF. CDR3 DNA: TGCGCCAGCGGAGAGCGGGAATCCGGGGAGCTGTTTTTT.

This chain connects TRBV15 to TRBJ1-4; no reliable D call. This CDR3 is 14 amino acids long. With 6 bases removed from V and 8 bases from J, the gap between germline ends came to 16 bases. CDR1 and CDR2 (germline): LNHNV, YYDKDF (reference sequence). In DNA, the CDR3 is TGTGCCACCAGACCGGGCCCCCGGGGAGAAAAACTGTTTTTT. It yields the protein CATRPGPRGEKLFF. Variable domain in full (rest from reference TRBV15 and TRBJ1-4): DAMVIQNPRYQVTQFGKPVTLSCSQTLNHNVMYWYQQKSSQAPKLLFHYYDKDFNNEADTPDNFQSRRPNTSFCFLDIRSPGLGDTAMYLCATRPGPRGEKLFFGSGTQLSVL.

The chain uses TRBV30 and TRBJ2-2, with D maybe TRBD2 (5 bases). The CDR3 is 14 residues long. Trimming pared 3 bases from V and 8 bases from J, leaving 16 bases between. Germline assignment: CDR1 GTSNPN and CDR2 SVGIG (reference sequence). The CDR3 DNA reads as TGTGCCTGGAGCCCTCTCTCGAGGGTAGGGGAGCTGTTTTTT. This sequence encodes CAWSPLSRVGELFF. Variable domain in full (rest from reference TRBV30 and TRBJ2-2): SQTIHQWPATLVQPVGSPLSLECTVEGTSNPNLYWYRQAAGRGLQLLFYSVGIGQISSEVPQNLSASRPQDRQFILSSKKLLLSDSGFYLCAWSPLSRVGELFFGEGSRLTVL.

The V and J genes are TRBV6-6 and TRBJ1-1, with TRBD1 as a possible D gene (5 bases). V lost 2 bases and J 5 bases, leaving 12 bases between the germline ends. The CDR3 has 14 amino acids. Germline V CDR1 and CDR2: MNHNY, SVGAGI (reference sequence). The CDR3 sequence is CASSYQGLGTEAFF. For the CDR3, the DNA is TGTGCCAGCAGTTACCAGGGTTTGGGAACTGAAGCTTTCTTT.

V is TRBV28 and J is TRBJ1-2; a weak D match, TRBD1 (6 bases). Germline CDR1 and CDR2: MDHEN and SYDVKM. The CDR3 runs 13 residues. Trimming pared 5 bases from V and 8 bases from J, leaving 15 bases between. In DNA form, the CDR3 reads TGTGCCAGCAGTCCCTCTCACAGGGCGGGCTACACCTTC. Translation: CASSPSHRAGYTF.

The chain combines TRBV4-1 with TRBJ2-1; D perhaps matches TRBD2 (5 bases). V was cut by 1 base and J by 1 base, with 11 bases left in between. The CDR3 is made up of 16 amino acids. Germline loops: CDR1 MGHRA, CDR2 YSYEKL. The CDR3 DNA sequence: TGCGCCAGCAGCCAAGTGGTAGCGCCTTCCTACAATGAGCAGTTCTTC. This translates into CASSQVVAPSYNEQFF.